These 20 T cell receptor beta chains share one sample of origin, sequenced in a study of cytomegalovirus exposure and HLA in healthy donors. With 60 Vbeta and 13 Jbeta primers, the PCR was carried out. Here immunoSEQ multiplex PCR was the method, and the copy in TCRdb shows in-frame clones only, minus some. The sample lists approximately 100,000 clones, 60% to 80% seen once, with 2% to 2.5% in the top ten. The sequenced sample was PBMCs. The receptors shown here come from a human donor in good health.

V is TRBV6-1 and J is TRBJ2-5; TRBD2 might be the D (6 bases). V lost 6 bases and J 5 bases, leaving 16 bases between the germline ends. The CDR3 extends over 14 amino acids. The germline gives CDR1 MNHNS, CDR2 SASEGT. In DNA form, the CDR3 reads TGTGCCAGCAGGGGGACGGAAGGGAGGGAGACCCAGTACTTC. This translates into CASRGTEGRETQYF.

The chain uses TRBV5-1 and TRBJ1-6; 7 positions agree with TRBD1. CDR3 length equals 15 residues. CDR1 SGHRS and CDR2 YFSETQ come from the germline V gene. Losses at the gene ends were 4 bases for V and 5 bases for J; bases not matched to a gene: 6. DNA of the CDR3: TGCGCCAGCAGCACGGGACAGCGAAATAATTCACCCCTCCACTTT. Protein product: CASSTGQRNNSPLHF.

The genes are TRBV30 and TRBJ1-1, with D perhaps matching TRBD1 (6 bases). Per germline, CDR1 GTSNPN and CDR2 SVGIG (reference sequence). The CDR3 totals 18 residues. Trimming took 5 bases from V and 1 from J, leaving 26 bases between them. CDR3 nucleotide sequence: TGTGCCTGGCGCACCACCAGGGCAACATTACAGGGGAACACTGAAGCTTTCTTT. This sequence encodes CAWRTTRATLQGNTEAFF.

The rearrangement joins TRBV28 to TRBJ2-7, with 7 bases aligning to TRBD1. CDR3 size: 14 residues. Trimming took 1 base from V and 6 from J; bases not matched to a gene: 6. Germline-derived CDR1 and CDR2 are MDHEN and SYDVKM. CDR3 sequence: CASSLSYRGAEQYF. CDR3 DNA: TGTGCCAGCAGTTTATCCTACAGGGGAGCCGAGCAGTACTTC.

The rearrangement joins TRBV11-2 to TRBJ2-1; perhaps TRBD2 as D (6 bases). The CDR3 extends over 15 amino acids. Trimming left V 5 bases short and J 4 bases short, with 15 bases between. The germline CDR1 and CDR2 sequences are SGHAT and FQNNGV. This CDR3 is CASSPASGLYNEQFF. In DNA form, the CDR3 reads TGTGCCAGCAGCCCGGCCAGCGGGTTATACAATGAGCAGTTCTTC.

The rearrangement links TRBV28 to TRBJ1-5; 11 bases are a match to TRBD1. The junction had 5 bases not matched to a gene; V was cut back by 6 bases and J by 7 bases. Germline V gene data show CDR1 as MDHEN and CDR2 as SYDVKM. This CDR3 has 14 amino acids. Written as DNA, the CDR3 is TGTGCCAGCAGAGGGACAGGGGGAGGCCAGCCCCAGCATTTT. It translates to CASRGTGGGQPQHF.

A few counts support this clone. This chain joins TRBV25-1 and TRBJ1-3; D remains ambiguous. The germline V gene has CDR1 MGHDK and CDR2 SYGVNS. This CDR3 has 15 residues. V shed 5 bases and J shed 0 bases, with 11 bases lying between them. CDR3 sequence reads: CASSFDSYSGNTIYF. The CDR3 nucleotides are TGTGCCAGCAGTTTTGACTCTTACTCTGGAAACACCATATATTTT.

Here the CDR3 DNA reads TGCGCCAGCAGCCAGGCCCCTCGGGGTGCCCAAGAGACCCAGTACTTC. Encoded protein: CASSQAPRGAQETQYF. This chain joins TRBV4-1 and TRBJ2-5, with D possibly TRBD2 on 5 matching bases. The germline V gene encodes CDR1 MGHRA and CDR2 YSYEKL. V dropped 3 bases and J dropped 1 base, with 15 bases sitting between them. The CDR3 has 16 amino acids.

The chain has TRBV28 and TRBJ1-1, with a weak D call TRBD1 (6 bases). V lost 5 bases to trimming and J lost 4 bases, with 17 bases between them. The CDR3 contains 15 residues. The germline CDR1 and CDR2 sequences are MDHEN and SYDVKM. The CDR3 here is CASSRLQGLSTEAFF. In nucleotides, the CDR3 is TGTGCCAGCAGTCGTTTACAGGGTTTGAGCACTGAAGCTTTCTTT.

This clone appeared a few times. The gene calls are TRBV29-1 and TRBJ2-3; TRBD2 matches 10 bases. The CDR3 consists of 15 residues. Germline V gives CDR1 SQVTM, CDR2 ANQGSEA. Unmatched junction bases numbered 5, after V lost 4 bases and J lost 1 base. The CDR3 sequence: CSVVRGLAGTDTQYF. In DNA form, the CDR3 reads TGCAGCGTTGTTCGAGGACTAGCGGGCACAGATACGCAGTATTTT.

This clone appeared a single time. CDR3 bases: TGTGCCGCCCGGGACAGATACAATGAGCAGTTCTTC. Its protein is CAARDRYNEQFF. The chain is built from TRBV6-5 and TRBJ2-1; 7 bases are a match to TRBD1. The CDR3 has 12 residues. Germline V gene lookup returns CDR1 MNHEY and CDR2 SVGAGI. Trimming took 11 bases from V and 4 from J; bases not matched to a gene: 5.

The genes are TRBV15 and TRBJ2-3; 8 bases match TRBD2. V lost 3 bases to trimming and J lost 4 bases; unmatched junction nucleotides: 6. Germline V gene data show CDR1 as LNHNV and CDR2 as YYDKDF (reference sequence). The CDR3 has 15 amino acids. The CDR3 here is CATSSQTSAADTQYF. The CDR3, as DNA: TGTGCCACCAGCAGTCAGACTAGCGCCGCAGATACGCAGTATTTT.

The J gene is TRBJ2-1, the V gene TRBV5-4, with TRBD1 as a possible D gene (5 bases). The ends were cut back, 3 bases at V and 7 bases at J, with 11 bases in the middle. CDR3 length: 13 amino acids. Per the germline V gene, CDR1 is SGHNT and CDR2 is YYREEE (reference sequence). CDR3 DNA: TGTGCCAGCAGCTCCGTGGCAGGGAATGAGCAGTTCTTC. Its translation: CASSSVAGNEQFF. Full variable domain (outside the CDR3, taken from reference TRBV5-4 and TRBJ2-1): ETGVTQSPTHLIKTRGQQVTLRCSSQSGHNTVSWYQQALGQGPQFIFQYYREEENGRGNFPPRFSGLQFPNYSSELNVNALELDDSALYLCASSSVAGNEQFFGPGTRLTVL.

This rearrangement joins TRBV9 to TRBJ2-1; TRBD1 aligns across 7 bases. The CDR3 loop spans 16 amino acids. The trim removed 0 bases at V and 4 bases at J, leaving 7 bases unmatched. Germline V lookup: CDR1 SGDLS, CDR2 YYNGEE. CDR3 sequence (DNA): TGTGCCAGCAGCGTAGAAGCCGGACAGGCATACAATGAGCAGTTCTTC. Its translation is CASSVEAGQAYNEQFF.

The chain combines TRBV19 with TRBJ2-5; 9 bases are shared with TRBD2. The CDR3 is 13 residues long. Looked up from germline, CDR1 is LNHDA and CDR2 is SQIVND (reference sequence). Trimming removed 6 bases from V and 4 bases from J; junction bases left unmatched: 3. The CDR3 DNA reads TGTGCCAGTAGACAAGCGGGAGGAGAGACCCAGTACTTC. As protein: CASRQAGGETQYF.

This chain connects TRBV7-6 to TRBJ1-5, with 11 bases fitting TRBD1. Germline V CDR1 and CDR2: SGHVS, FNYEAQ. CDR3 length: 14 amino acids. The V gene end was trimmed by 5 bases and the J gene end by 8 bases; junction bases not matched to a gene: 5. As DNA, the CDR3 is TGTGCCAGCAGCCTAGGGACAGGGGGAGAGCCCCAGCATTTT. As protein: CASSLGTGGEPQHF.

The chain is built from TRBV5-6 and TRBJ2-3, with TRBD2 as a possible D gene (5 bases). The CDR3 runs to 16 residues. Germline CDR1 reads SGHDT; CDR2 reads YYEEEE. Trimming took off 6 bases at V and 0 bases at J, with 17 bases between the two ends. The CDR3 bases are TGTGCCAGCACCCACGCGAGGGCCCTCAGCACAGATACGCAGTATTTT. This encodes CASTHARALSTDTQYF. Variable domain in full (rest from reference TRBV5-6 and TRBJ2-3): DAGVTQSPTHLIKTRGQQVTLRCSPKSGHDTVSWYQQALGQGPQFIFQYYEEEERQRGNFPDRFSGHQFPNYSSELNVNALLLGDSALYLCASTHARALSTDTQYFGPGTRLTVL.

V and J are TRBV28 and TRBJ2-6; D not resolved. Trimming shortened V by 1 base and J by 2 bases, and 6 bases separated the two germline ends. The CDR3 totals 15 residues. Germline V gives CDR1 MDHEN, CDR2 SYDVKM. The CDR3 coding sequence is TGTGCCAGCAGTTTATCCCAGGCTGGGGCCAACGTCCTGACTTTC. It codes for CASSLSQAGANVLTF.

This chain uses TRBV19 with TRBJ2-3; tentative D call: TRBD2 (5 bases). Germline V gene lookup returns CDR1 LNHDA and CDR2 SQIVND (reference sequence). Trimming took off 5 bases at V and 10 bases at J, with 25 bases between the two ends. This CDR3 has 16 residues. This CDR3 is CASSPSPRGPPKPQYF. For the CDR3, the DNA is TGTGCCAGTAGTCCCTCCCCGAGAGGGCCTCCTAAGCCGCAGTATTTT.

To note about this clone: The junction shows a germline mismatch at one end, possibly a read error. The chain is built from TRBV10-3 and TRBJ1-2; perhaps TRBD1 as D (6 bases). CDR3 length: 14 residues. Germline CDR1 ENHRY, CDR2 SYGVKD. This CDR3 reads CALRTGPLNYGYAF. Here the CDR3 DNA reads TGTGCCCTCAGAACAGGGCCCCTGAACTATGGCTACGCCTTC.